This T cell receptor (beta chain) was retrieved from a study of shared clonotypes between healthy human individuals. This clone was seen just once. TCRdb's copy holds only in-frame clones and misses some; the assay was immunoSEQ multiplex PCR. The sample lists about 990,000 clones; around 78% were seen once. CDR1 and CDR2 (germline): SGHRS, YFSETQ. The length of the CDR3 is 16 residues. The trim removed 0 bases at V and 2 bases at J, leaving 7 bases unmatched. The V call is TRBV5-1, the J call TRBJ2-5; TRBD1 matches 7 bases. This TCR came from a man in his late teens or twenties in good health. Some clones in this sample may be carry-over from other donors' samples. Sequencing was performed on memory CD4+ T cells from PBMCs. As to subset: CD45RA-negative fraction. The CDR3: CASSLATGEAQETQYF. The CDR3 DNA reads TGCGCCAGCAGCTTGGCCACAGGGGAAGCTCAAGAGACCCAGTACTTC.